A single sample is the source of the 13 T cell receptor beta chains below, sequenced in a study of human thymus T cells. TCRdb's table, derived via immunoSEQ multiplex PCR, lists solely in-frame clones and lacks some. The repertoire holds roughly 130,000 clones, with more than 90% as singletons. Resections from corrective heart surgery provided thymus tissue. Sequenced sample: thymus tissue. Receptor source: a boy in the first two years of life with a congenital heart defect but otherwise immunologically healthy.

This chain joins TRBV27 and TRBJ1-5; possibly TRBD1 for D (5 bases). The V end was cut by 6 bases, the J end by 7 bases, with 19 bases between. The CDR3 has 15 amino acids. In germline, CDR1 is MNHEY, CDR2 SMNVEV (reference sequence). The CDR3 protein is CASSPQGARGQPQHF. DNA of the CDR3: TGTGCCAGCAGCCCGCAGGGCGCCCGAGGACAGCCCCAGCATTTT.

The chain couples TRBV6-6 to TRBJ2-7, with TRBD2 identical over 7 bases. Germline CDR1 is MNHNY and CDR2 is SVGAGI (reference sequence). CDR3 length equals 12 residues. V was pared by 10 bases and J by 4 bases, with 7 bases of the junction left unmatched. CDR3 DNA: TGTGCCACCTCGGGGGGTTCGTACGAGCAGTACTTC. As protein: CATSGGSYEQYF.

The genes are TRBV5-1 and TRBJ1-6; no firm D call. The V gene lost 4 bases and the J gene lost 13 bases, with 18 bases spanning the gap. CDR3 length equals 14 residues. Germline V CDR1 and CDR2: SGHRS, YFSETQ. The DNA for the CDR3 is TGCGCCAGCAGCCGGGTGAGTGGGAAACCCCCCCTCCACTTT. As protein: CASSRVSGKPPLHF.

The V and J genes are TRBV4-2 and TRBJ2-7; 7 bases agree with TRBD1. CDR3 length: 16 residues. V was pared by 1 base and J by 3 bases, with 9 bases of the junction left unmatched. The germline V gene encodes CDR1 LGHNA and CDR2 YNFKEQ. Here the CDR3 reads CASSQAGRQGIYEQYF. The CDR3 DNA reads as TGTGCCAGCAGCCAAGCCGGCCGACAGGGAATCTACGAGCAGTACTTC.

The chain recombines TRBV5-4 with TRBJ2-1, with TRBD2 matching over 14 bases. CDR1 is SGHNT, CDR2 YYREEE, per germline (reference sequence). The trim removed 0 bases at V and 9 bases at J, leaving 5 bases unmatched. The CDR3 contains 16 residues. Here the CDR3 reads CASSLEGTSGGAEQFF. The DNA for the CDR3 is TGTGCCAGCAGCTTGGAGGGGACTAGCGGGGGTGCTGAGCAGTTCTTC.

This chain connects TRBV5-1 to TRBJ2-1; 7 positions agree with TRBD2. Germline V gene lookup returns CDR1 SGHRS and CDR2 YFSETQ. CDR3 length equals 14 residues. With 6 bases clipped from V and 2 bases from J, the junction kept 5 bases outside the gene matches. The CDR3 spells CASNERGAYNEQFF. DNA for the CDR3: TGCGCCAGCAACGAGCGGGGAGCCTACAATGAGCAGTTCTTC.

The chain joins TRBV11-3 to TRBJ1-2; tentative D call: TRBD1 (6 bases). This CDR3 region has 15 residues. The V end lost 0 bases, the J end lost 8 bases, and 16 bases lay between the germline ends. Germline-derived CDR1 and CDR2 are SGHNT and YENEEA. The CDR3 DNA is TGTGCCAGCAGCTTAGAGTTGGTTGGACAGCGAGGCTACACCTTC. It codes for CASSLELVGQRGYTF.

This CDR3 reads CASSDTSSAGGWETQYF. The CDR3 nucleotides are TGCGCCAGCAGCGACACTTCCTCAGCGGGGGGCTGGGAGACCCAGTACTTC. The chain employs TRBV5-1 and TRBJ2-5; the match to TRBD2 covers 9 bases. Unmatched junction bases numbered 15, after V lost 4 bases and J lost 5 bases. The germline V gene encodes CDR1 SGHRS and CDR2 YFSETQ. The length of the CDR3 is 17 residues.

The J gene is TRBJ2-6, the V gene TRBV19; 9 nucleotides match TRBD1. Germline CDR1 and CDR2: LNHDA and SQIVND (reference sequence). CDR3 length equals 17 residues. Unmatched junction bases numbered 7, after V lost 3 bases and J lost 4 bases. The chain's CDR3 is CASSIRTGASGANVLTF. For the CDR3, the DNA is TGTGCCAGTAGTATTCGGACAGGGGCGAGCGGGGCCAACGTCCTGACTTTC.

V is TRBV27 and J is TRBJ1-1; D gene ambiguous. Per germline, CDR1 MNHEY and CDR2 SMNVEV (reference sequence). This CDR3 contains 14 residues. The V and J ends lost 6 bases and 5 bases respectively, with 16 bases between them. The DNA of the CDR3 is TGTGCCAGCAGGAACTGCAAGGCCCGGACTGAAGCTTTCTTT. It is translated as CASRNCKARTEAFF.

V usage is TRBV21-1 and J usage is TRBJ2-1; the table's D call TRBD2 went unverified against the DNA. TRBV21-1 is a known pseudogene. This CDR3 has 15 amino acids. In nucleotides, the CDR3 is TGTGCCAGCAGCAAAGCTGAGGGAGGGGGGTATGAGCAGTTCTTC. As protein: CASSKAEGGGYEQFF.

This sequence joins TRBV28 and TRBJ1-3; maybe TRBD1 (5 bases). Germline loops: CDR1 MDHEN, CDR2 SYDVKM. V was cut by 7 bases and J by 4 bases, with 8 bases left in between. The CDR3 has 12 residues. The CDR3 coding sequence is TGTGCCAGCACCCCAGGGGGAAACACCATATATTTT. It translates to CASTPGGNTIYF.

V gene TRBV5-1 combines with J gene TRBJ2-1, with D hard to call. This CDR3 has 16 amino acids. V dropped 1 base and J dropped 0 bases, with 11 bases sitting between them. The germline CDR1 and CDR2 sequences are SGHRS and YFSETQ. CDR3 region: CASSLMRSSSYNEQFF. CDR3 nucleotides: TGCGCCAGCAGCTTGATGCGGTCTAGCTCCTACAATGAGCAGTTCTTC. The variable domain in full, completed from reference TRBV5-1 and TRBJ2-1, reads KAGVTQTPRYLIKTRGQQVTLSCSPISGHRSVSWYQQTPGQGLQFLFEYFSETQRNKGNFPGRFSGRQFSNSRSEMNVSTLELGDSALYLCASSLMRSSSYNEQFFGPGTRLTVL.